This TCR beta chain was sequenced for a study of siplizumab effects on memory and regulatory T cells. On this clone: The antigen is undetermined.

General study findings and limits: Unstimulated subsets were the mapping target of only a minor fraction of alloreactive clones. Siplizumab, the agent tested, significantly reduced alloreactive sequences traceable to unstimulated CD4+ memory cells.

Among a few donor pairs, the unstimulated naive, memory, effector memory and TEMRA subsets underwent sequencing. Assays covered around 100,000 TCR templates per sample. The assay was immunoSEQ multiplex PCR, and TCRdb's table has in-frame clones only and misses some. This table holds over 55,000 clones, roughly 85% found once. V was pared by 7 bases and J by 4 bases, with 4 bases of the junction left unmatched. The germline V gene has CDR1 SNHLY and CDR2 FYNNEI. The CDR3 is 13 amino acids. The receptor comes from a human donor in good health. The chain employs TRBV2 and TRBJ1-3; TRBD1 aligns across 7 bases. The specimen was memory CD4+ T cells sorted from blood. The CDR3 loop reads CASTQGEGNTIYF. The DNA of the CDR3 is TGTGCCAGCACCCAGGGGGAAGGAAACACCATATATTTT.